These 15 T cell receptor beta chains were all obtained from the same sample, sequenced in a study of T-cell memory formation after mild COVID-19. MiXCR was run by TCRdb on the 5' RACE reads, yielding one entry per CDR3 protein. The table includes around 400,000 distinct CDR3 sequences, roughly 26% detected once. What was sequenced was PBMCs or a T cell subset sorted from them (not recorded which). These receptors all come from an adult woman who had mild COVID-19 (a few samples of this study predate the infection). Cell type and time point are not known.

This clonotype was seen a handful of times. The rearrangement joins TRBV24-1 to TRBJ1-2; D unresolved. Germline V gives CDR1 KGHDR, CDR2 SFDVKD. The CDR3 covers 14 residues. The V and J ends lost 3 bases and 9 bases respectively, with 16 bases between them. In nucleotides, the CDR3 is TGTGCCACCAGTGATCGGACCAAAAGCCGCCGCTACACCTTC. This translates into CATSDRTKSRRYTF.

This clonotype has a handful of counts. The V gene is TRBV5-1, the J gene TRBJ2-7; weak D call: TRBD1 (5 bases). The CDR3 covers 15 residues. Between the trimmed V and J ends, which lost 4 bases and 3 bases, there was a span of 17 bases. Germline-derived CDR1 and CDR2 are SGHRS and YFSETQ. The CDR3 nucleotides are TGCGCCAGCAGCCCGGATGGACAAACGGGCTACGAGCAGTACTTC. Its translation: CASSPDGQTGYEQYF.

The count of this clonotype is one. At one end the junction does not follow the germline gene, possibly because of a read error. This rearrangement joins TRBV7-9 to TRBJ2-5; D may be TRBD1 or TRBD2 (5 bases each). In germline, CDR1 is SEHNR, CDR2 FQNEAQ (reference sequence). The CDR3 consists of 16 residues. Written as DNA, the CDR3 is TGTGCCAGAAGCTTAGAGTGGGACCCAGGGAGAGAGACCCAGTACTTC. It codes for CARSLEWDPGRETQYF.

This clonotype turned up a few times. This chain links TRBV4-1 with TRBJ2-3; 8 bases are a match to TRBD2. The V gene's germline CDR1 is MGHRA and CDR2 YSYEKL. The CDR3 totals 15 residues. V dropped 3 bases and J dropped 5; count of bases not matched to a gene: 7. Here the CDR3 reads CASSQTGGPGDTQYF. In DNA, the CDR3 is TGCGCCAGCAGCCAGACGGGGGGGCCCGGAGATACGCAGTATTTT.

The rearrangement joins TRBV6-2 or TRBV6-3 to TRBJ1-5; weak D call: TRBD1 (5 bases). Germline loops: CDR1 MNHEY, CDR2 SVGEGT. The CDR3 has 15 amino acids. The V and J ends lost 7 bases and 3 bases respectively, with 16 bases between them. The CDR3 spells CASTGSPVHNQPQHF. In DNA form, the CDR3 reads TGTGCCAGCACAGGGTCGCCCGTTCACAATCAGCCCCAGCATTTT.

The V call is TRBV10-3, the J call TRBJ2-3, with a weak D call TRBD2 (5 bases). This CDR3 is built from 15 residues. Trimming cost V 6 bases and J 6 bases, with 19 bases left between them. CDR1 is ENHRY and CDR2 is SYGVKD in the germline V gene. In DNA form, the CDR3 reads TGTGCCATCAGGGCAGCGGAGTTGCCTTTCGATACGCAGTATTTT. Its translation: CAIRAAELPFDTQYF.

This clonotype was seen a few times. The rearrangement joins TRBV7-3 to TRBJ2-3; 7 bases fit TRBD2. With 9 bases clipped from V and 2 bases from J, the junction kept 8 bases outside the gene matches. CDR3 length: 14 amino acids. In germline, CDR1 is SGHTA, CDR2 FQGTGA. CDR3: CARAGPTHTDTQYF. DNA for the CDR3: TGTGCCAGAGCGGGACCAACCCACACAGATACGCAGTATTTT.

This rearrangement joins TRBV7-6 to TRBJ1-2; 7 nucleotides align to TRBD1. This CDR3 spans 15 amino acids. V lost 3 bases to trimming and J lost 0 bases; unmatched junction nucleotides: 4. Per germline, CDR1 SGHVS and CDR2 FNYEAQ. The CDR3 loop reads CASSFTTGSNYGYTF. For the CDR3, the DNA is TGTGCCAGCAGCTTCACGACAGGGTCTAACTATGGCTACACCTTC.

This clonotype has just a few counts. The V call is TRBV30, the J call TRBJ2-6; 8 bases align to TRBD1. The CDR3 covers 19 residues. CDR1 GTSNPN and CDR2 SVGIG come from the germline V gene (reference sequence). The junction had 15 bases not matched to a gene; V was cut back by 5 bases and J by 0 bases. The CDR3 DNA follows: TGTGCCTGGCGAAATTTACTCGGGACAGGCCGCTCTGGGGCCAACGTCCTGACTTTC. Translation: CAWRNLLGTGRSGANVLTF.

The DNA of the CDR3 is TGTGCCAGCAGCTTAGTAGGCGTCAGGGGGCGGTTGGACACTGAAGCTTTCTTT. The encoded protein is CASSLVGVRGRLDTEAFF. This chain connects TRBV11-2 to TRBJ1-1, with 8 positions matching TRBD1. The germline gives CDR1 SGHAT, CDR2 FQNNGV. The V segment lost 1 base and the J segment 3 bases; nucleotides outside the gene matches: 13. The CDR3 is 18 amino acids.

The chain couples TRBV29-1 to TRBJ2-7; 7 bases are a match to TRBD2. CDR1 and CDR2 (germline): SQVTM, ANQGSEA. This CDR3 region has 15 residues. V shed 5 bases and J 0 bases; nucleotides not matched to a gene: 10. The CDR3 reads CSVRGSGLSSYEQYF. The DNA for the CDR3 is TGCAGCGTTCGAGGTAGCGGGTTGAGCTCCTACGAGCAGTACTTC.

At least ten counts were recorded for this clonotype. V and J are TRBV7-6 and TRBJ2-1; D is undetermined. This CDR3 is 11 amino acids long. Trimming pared 6 bases from V and 4 bases from J, leaving 4 bases between. Germline assignment: CDR1 SGHVS and CDR2 FNYEAQ. CDR3 sequence (DNA): TGTGCCAGCAGAGGTTACAATGAGCAGTTCTTC. Residues: CASRGYNEQFF.

This clonotype was counted between two and nine times. The V call is TRBV7-9, the J call TRBJ1-2; D possibly corresponds to TRBD1 (5 bases). The germline V and J ends were trimmed by 6 bases and 0 bases, with 11 bases remaining between them. CDR1 and CDR2 (germline): SEHNR, FQNEAQ (reference sequence). The CDR3 consists of 14 residues. CDR3 sequence reads: CASSRDGANYGYTF. For the CDR3, the DNA is TGTGCCAGCAGTCGGGACGGAGCTAACTATGGCTACACCTTC.

The chain employs TRBV28 and TRBJ1-1; D is unclear. Trimming cost V 3 bases and J 0 bases, with 14 bases left between them. CDR1 is MDHEN, CDR2 SYDVKM, per germline. The CDR3 runs to 16 residues. The chain's CDR3 is CASSLGEGYLNTEAFF. In DNA, the CDR3 is TGTGCCAGCAGTTTGGGAGAGGGCTATTTGAACACTGAAGCTTTCTTT. Using reference TRBV28 and TRBJ1-1 for the parts outside the CDR3, the full variable domain is DVKVTQSSRYLVKRTGEKVFLECVQDMDHENMFWYRQDPGLGLRLIYFSYDVKMKEKGDIPEGYSVSREKKERFSLILESASTNQTSMYLCASSLGEGYLNTEAFFGQGTRLTVV.

The sample holds one count of this clonotype. The chain recombines TRBV5-5 with TRBJ2-7; D perhaps matches TRBD2 (5 bases). Germline CDR1 SGHKS, CDR2 YYEKEE (reference sequence). The ends were cut back, 4 bases at V and 3 bases at J, with 20 bases in the middle. CDR3 length: 16 residues. The CDR3 sequence is CASSPGGPPGIYEQYF. In DNA, the CDR3 is TGTGCCAGCAGCCCGGGTGGACCCCCCGGGATCTACGAGCAGTACTTC.